One sample yielded the 11 T cell receptor beta chains listed below, sequenced in a study of blood T cell repertoires in COVID-19. Method: immunoSEQ multiplex PCR; TCRdb's copy keeps in-frame clones and lacks some. The table lists approximately 390,000 clones, 87% of them singletons, with roughly 10% in the top ten. Material for sequencing was PBMCs or T cells enriched from blood (not recorded which). Source of these receptors: a woman between 45 and 60 years old who had recovered from COVID-19.

The gene calls are TRBV19 and TRBJ1-1; D is unresolved. Trimming stripped 6 bases from V and 0 bases from J, with 8 bases between. From germline, CDR1 is LNHDA and CDR2 SQIVND (reference sequence). The CDR3 has 13 amino acids. This CDR3 is CASRFSMNTEAFF. The CDR3 DNA reads as TGTGCCAGTAGGTTTAGCATGAACACTGAAGCTTTCTTT.

This clone was detected a few times. The chain combines TRBV18 with TRBJ2-5, with a tentative D call TRBD2 (5 bases). V was pared by 3 bases and J by 0 bases, with 11 bases between. There are 15 residues in the CDR3. Germline CDR1 reads KGHSH; CDR2 reads LQKENI. The CDR3 coding sequence is TGTGCCAGCTCACCGGAGGAGTGGTACCAAGAGACCCAGTACTTC. This codes for CASSPEEWYQETQYF.

The chain has TRBV6-5 and TRBJ1-1; D may be TRBD1 (5 bases). Trimming took 2 bases from V and 10 from J, leaving 14 bases between them. The germline V gene has CDR1 MNHEY and CDR2 SVGAGI. The length of the CDR3 is 13 residues. For the CDR3, the DNA is TGTGCCAGCAGTTACAAAGGGAATGGGGCAGCTTTCTTT. Protein sequence: CASSYKGNGAAFF.

V gene TRBV6-1 combines with J gene TRBJ1-4, with D unclear. CDR1 and CDR2 (germline): MNHNS, SASEGT. There are 15 residues in the CDR3. The germline V and J ends were trimmed by 0 bases and 7 bases, with 12 bases remaining between them. The CDR3 protein is CASSEARAAIEKLFF. Written as DNA, the CDR3 is TGTGCCAGCAGTGAAGCGAGGGCAGCCATTGAAAAACTGTTTTTT.

CDR3 region: CASSSMGTGNSPLHF. CDR3 sequence (DNA): TGTGCCAGCAGCTCCATGGGAACAGGAAATTCACCCCTCCACTTT. The chain has TRBV7-8 and TRBJ1-6, with TRBD1 as a possible D gene (5 bases). Germline values: CDR1 SGHVS, CDR2 FQNEAQ. The CDR3 consists of 15 residues. The V gene lost 4 bases and the J gene lost 7 bases, with 14 bases spanning the gap. The variable domain in full, completed from reference TRBV7-8 and TRBJ1-6, reads GAGVSQSPRYKVAKRGQDVALRCDPISGHVSLFWYQQALGQGPEFLTYFQNEAQLDKSGLPSDRFFAERPEGSVSTLKIQRTQQEDSAVYLCASSSMGTGNSPLHFGNGTRLTVT.

This clone was picked up a small number of times. V and J are TRBV19 and TRBJ1-2; D is ambiguous. The length of the CDR3 is 13 residues. Germline V CDR1 and CDR2: LNHDA, SQIVND (reference sequence). V was clipped by 7 bases and J by 2 bases, with 11 bases between them. The CDR3 coding sequence is TGTGCCAGTAAACGGGGTCTAAACTATGGCTACACCTTC. Its protein product is CASKRGLNYGYTF.

This clone was picked up a small number of times. The genes are TRBV28 and TRBJ1-5; 8 bases agree with TRBD1. Germline trimming cut 3 bases from V and 2 bases from J; bases unmatched to any gene: 9. Germline V gene lookup returns CDR1 MDHEN and CDR2 SYDVKM. The CDR3 sequence is 17 residues long. The CDR3 region is CASSFPGDRGGNQPQHF. For the CDR3, the DNA is TGTGCCAGCAGTTTCCCAGGAGACAGGGGAGGCAATCAGCCCCAGCATTTT.

This clone has only one observation. This chain connects TRBV27 to TRBJ1-6; D perhaps matches TRBD1 (6 bases). Trimming left V 2 bases short and J 9 bases short, with 17 bases between. From germline, CDR1 is MNHEY and CDR2 SMNVEV (reference sequence). The CDR3 is 16 residues long. CDR3 in amino acids: CASSLPQGLGISPLHF. CDR3 in DNA: TGTGCCAGCAGTTTACCACAGGGCCTCGGGATTTCACCCCTCCACTTT.

V and J are TRBV29-1 and TRBJ2-3; 12 bases align to TRBD2. The V gene's germline CDR1 is SQVTM and CDR2 ANQGSEA. V shed 4 bases, J shed 4 bases, and the junction held 6 bases outside the gene matches. The CDR3 length is 15 residues. CDR3 DNA sequence: TGCAGCGTTGGTTTGGCTAGCGGGGGGGCAGATACGCAGTATTTT. It codes for CSVGLASGGADTQYF.

The chain carries TRBV7-8 and TRBJ1-6; TRBD1 aligns across 10 bases. The germline CDR1 and CDR2 sequences are SGHVS and FQNEAQ. The CDR3 is 13 amino acids. V was clipped by 5 bases and J by 9 bases; unmatched bases: 1. The CDR3 region is CASSRDRGSPLHF. In nucleotides, the CDR3 is TGTGCCAGCAGCCGGGACAGGGGTTCACCCCTCCACTTT.

V is TRBV19 and J is TRBJ2-3, with no clear D. Trimming took 3 bases from V and 0 from J, leaving 13 bases between them. The germline CDR1 and CDR2 sequences are LNHDA and SQIVND (reference sequence). The CDR3 extends over 16 amino acids. CDR3 region: CASSMSTRSSTDTQYF. CDR3 sequence (DNA): TGTGCCAGTAGTATGTCAACCAGGTCAAGCACAGATACGCAGTATTTT.